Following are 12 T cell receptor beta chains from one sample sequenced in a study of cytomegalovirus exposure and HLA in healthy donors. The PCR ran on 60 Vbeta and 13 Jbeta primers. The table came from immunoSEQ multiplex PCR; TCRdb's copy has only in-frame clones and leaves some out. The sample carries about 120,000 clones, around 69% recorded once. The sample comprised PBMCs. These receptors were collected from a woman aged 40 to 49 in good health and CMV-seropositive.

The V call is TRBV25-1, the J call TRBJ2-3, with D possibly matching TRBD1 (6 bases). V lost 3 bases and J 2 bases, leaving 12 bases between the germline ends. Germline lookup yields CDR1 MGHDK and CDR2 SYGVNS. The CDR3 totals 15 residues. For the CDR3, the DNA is TGTGCCAGCAGTGACGTGGGGGCGACCACAGATACGCAGTATTTT. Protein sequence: CASSDVGATTDTQYF. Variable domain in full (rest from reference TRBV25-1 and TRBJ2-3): EADIYQTPRYLVIGTGKKITLECSQTMGHDKMYWYQQDPGMELHLIHYSYGVNSTEKGDLSSESTVSRIRTEHFPLTLESARPSHTSQYLCASSDVGATTDTQYFGPGTRLTVL.

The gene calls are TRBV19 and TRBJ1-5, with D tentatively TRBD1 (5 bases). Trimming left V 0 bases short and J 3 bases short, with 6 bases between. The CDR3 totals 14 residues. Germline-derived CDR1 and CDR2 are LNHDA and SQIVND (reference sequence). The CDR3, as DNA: TGTGCCAGTAGTATAGACAGGGACAATCAGCCCCAGCATTTT. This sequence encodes CASSIDRDNQPQHF.

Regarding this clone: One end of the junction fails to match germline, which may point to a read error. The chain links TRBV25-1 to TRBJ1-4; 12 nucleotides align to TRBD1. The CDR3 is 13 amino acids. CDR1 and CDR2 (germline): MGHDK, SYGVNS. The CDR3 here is CASSRDRGQPVHF. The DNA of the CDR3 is TGTGCCAGCAGTCGGGACAGGGGGCAACCGGTGCATTTT.

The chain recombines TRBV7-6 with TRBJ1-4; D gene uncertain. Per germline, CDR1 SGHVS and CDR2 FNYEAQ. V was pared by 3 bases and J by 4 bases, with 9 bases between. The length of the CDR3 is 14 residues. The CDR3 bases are TGTGCCAGCAGCTTGAGGAGTTTTAATGAAAAACTGTTTTTT. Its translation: CASSLRSFNEKLFF.

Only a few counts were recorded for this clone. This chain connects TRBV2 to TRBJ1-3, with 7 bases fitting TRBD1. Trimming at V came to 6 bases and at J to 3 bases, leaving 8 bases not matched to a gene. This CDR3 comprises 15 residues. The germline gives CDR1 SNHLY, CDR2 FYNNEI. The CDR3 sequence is CASRHSTGLGNTIYF. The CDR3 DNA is TGTGCCAGCAGACACTCGACAGGGCTTGGAAACACCATATATTTT.

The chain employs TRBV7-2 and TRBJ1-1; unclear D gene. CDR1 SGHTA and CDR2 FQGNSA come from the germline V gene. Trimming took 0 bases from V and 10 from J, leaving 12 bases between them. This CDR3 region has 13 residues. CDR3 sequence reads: CASSLAADRRAFF. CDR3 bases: TGTGCCAGCAGCTTAGCGGCTGACCGGAGAGCTTTCTTT.

The CDR3 loop is CASSPWGGYEQYF. DNA of the CDR3: TGTGCCAGCAGCCCCTGGGGGGGTTACGAGCAGTACTTC. The rearrangement uses TRBV13 and TRBJ2-7; 7 bases align to TRBD2. The CDR3 runs 13 residues. Germline V lookup: CDR1 PRHDT, CDR2 FYEKMQ (reference sequence). V trimming: 5 bases; J trimming: 4 bases; junction bases outside the gene matches: 5.

The chain's CDR3 is CASSQDRNGASSYNSPLHF. Written as DNA, the CDR3 is TGCGCCAGCAGCCAAGACCGCAATGGGGCCAGCTCCTATAATTCACCCCTCCACTTT. The chain has TRBV4-3 and TRBJ1-6, with D maybe TRBD1 (5 bases). With 0 bases removed from V and 0 bases from J, the gap between germline ends came to 15 bases. Germline V CDR1 and CDR2: LGHNA, YSLEER. The CDR3 contains 19 residues.

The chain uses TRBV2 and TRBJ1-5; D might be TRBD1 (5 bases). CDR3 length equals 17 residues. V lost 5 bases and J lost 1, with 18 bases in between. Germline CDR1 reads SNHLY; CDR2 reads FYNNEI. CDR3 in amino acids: CASSFESVGASNQPQHF. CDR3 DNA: TGTGCCAGCAGTTTCGAGTCTGTAGGGGCCAGCAATCAGCCCCAGCATTTT. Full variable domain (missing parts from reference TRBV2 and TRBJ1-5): EPEVTQTPSHQVTQMGQEVILRCVPISNHLYFYWYRQILGQKVEFLVSFYNNEISEKSEIFDDQFSVERPDGSNFTLKIRSTKLEDSAMYFCASSFESVGASNQPQHFGDGTRLSIL.

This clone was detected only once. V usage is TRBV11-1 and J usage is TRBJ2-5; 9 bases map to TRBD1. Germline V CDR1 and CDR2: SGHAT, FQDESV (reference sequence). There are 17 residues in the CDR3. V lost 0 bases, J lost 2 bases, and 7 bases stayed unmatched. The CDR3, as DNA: TGTGCCAGCAGCTTAGCGGGAGACAGGGGGAGACAAGAGACCCAGTACTTC. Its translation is CASSLAGDRGRQETQYF.

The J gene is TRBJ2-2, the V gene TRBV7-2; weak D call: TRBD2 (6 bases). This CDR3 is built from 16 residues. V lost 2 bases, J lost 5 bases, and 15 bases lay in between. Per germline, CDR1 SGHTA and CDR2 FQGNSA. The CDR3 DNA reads TGTGCCAGCAGCTTAAACCGGGACGCGGGGACCGGGGAGCTGTTTTTT. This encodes CASSLNRDAGTGELFF.

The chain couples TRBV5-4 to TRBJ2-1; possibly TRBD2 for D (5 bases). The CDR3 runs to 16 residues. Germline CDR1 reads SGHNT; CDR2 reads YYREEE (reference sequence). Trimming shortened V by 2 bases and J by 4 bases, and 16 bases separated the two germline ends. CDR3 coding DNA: TGTGCCAGCAGCTTAGTGCGCCGGGATCCTTACAATGAGCAGTTCTTC. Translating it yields CASSLVRRDPYNEQFF.